These T cell receptor beta chains were read from a single sample in a study of T cells in Graves' hyperthyroidism and ophthalmopathy. TCRdb called the multiplex PCR reads again in MiXCR, with one record for every CDR3 protein. The sample records roughly 570,000 distinct CDR3 sequences, around 46% being singletons. The sequenced material came from peripheral blood or thyroid tissue (not recorded which). These receptors were taken from an adult woman with Graves' disease, either hyperthyroidism or ophthalmopathy (not recorded which). CDR3s include the opening cysteine and the closing phenylalanine or tryptophan. The D gene is left open where the match is weak. Clone size is stated in some rows and not others, as once, few, many or a class when expanded.

>TRBD2|many|TRBV5-1|TRBJ2-7
TGCGCCAGCAGCTGGACCCCGGGCGGGAGCTCCTACGAGCAGTACTTC
CASSWTPGGSSYEQYF
>NA|NA|TRBV2|TRBJ1-2
TGTGCCAGCAGTGAGACAGAAACTAACTATGGCTACACCTTC
CASSETETNYGYTF
>NA|once|TRBV20-1|TRBJ2-3
TGCAGTGCTGGAGGGGGCCCCGCCTCAGGAGATACGCAGTATTTT
CSAGGGPASGDTQYF
>TRBD1|NA|TRBV20-1|TRBJ1-6
TGCAGTGCTAGAGATGAGGAAGGGGGCTTCTCACCCCTCCACTTT
CSARDEEGGFSPLHF
>NA|few|TRBV25-1|TRBJ1-1
TGTGCCAGCAGTGCTAGAAAGGATCCAAACACTGAAGCTTTCTTT
CASSARKDPNTEAFF
>NA|NA|TRBV29-1|TRBJ2-7
TGCAGCGTTGAAGGCGGGGACACCTCCTACGAGCAGTACTTC
CSVEGGDTSYEQYF
>NA|NA|TRBV6-2/TRBV6-3|TRBJ2-7
TGTACCAGCACCGACGGGGACTACGAGCAGTACTTC
CTSTDGDYEQYF
>NA|once|TRBV20-1|TRBJ2-6
TGCAGTGCTACCACAGTACAAGGGGCCAACGTCCTGACTTTC
CSATTVQGANVLTF
>TRBD1|NA|TRBV7-1|TRBJ2-7
TGTGCCAGCAGCTCACCGGGACAGAACAACGAGCAGTACTTC
CASSSPGQNNEQYF
>TRBD1|many|TRBV7-9|TRBJ1-2
TGTGCCAGCAGCTTAGGACAGGGTTGGGGCTATGGCTACACCTTC
CASSLGQGWGYGYTF
>TRBD2|NA|TRBV20-1|TRBJ2-7
TGCAGTAAGCTAGCGGACCGGGGTGAGCAGTACTTC
CSKLADRGEQYF
>NA|NA|TRBV2|TRBJ1-3
TGTGCCAGCAGTGATACTCCCGGGAGCTCTGGAAACACCATATATTTT
CASSDTPGSSGNTIYF
>NA|many|TRBV6-6|TRBJ1-5
TGTGCCAGTAGTTTCCCTCCCGATCAGCCCCAGCATTTT
CASSFPPDQPQHF
>TRBD2|many|TRBV4-1|TRBJ2-7
TGCGCCAGCAGACCCGTTGGGGGGGGGACCTACGAGCAGTACTTC
CASRPVGGGTYEQYF
>NA|NA|TRBV7-3|TRBJ2-5
TGTGCCAGCATCACGACCCAAGAGACCCAGTACTTC
CASITTQETQYF
>TRBD1|NA|TRBV12-3/TRBV12-4|TRBJ1-5
TGTGCCAGCACCTCACTACAGGGGACCCAGCATTTT
CASTSLQGTQHF
>NA|many|TRBV5-1|TRBJ1-2
TGCGCCAGCAGCGTTTCCGAGTATGGCTACACCTTC
CASSVSEYGYTF
>TRBD1|NA|TRBV7-9|TRBJ1-5
TGTGCCAGCAGCACCGGGACAGGGGCCCAGCATTTT
CASSTGTGAQHF
>NA|NA|TRBV29-1|TRBJ1-1
TGCAGCGACACTGAAGCTTTCTTT
CSDTEAFF
>TRBD2|many|TRBV9|TRBJ2-1
TGTGCCAGCAGTGAAGCTCTAGCGGGAGCCCACAATGAGCAGTTCTTC
CASSEALAGAHNEQFF
>TRBD2|NA|TRBV20-1|TRBJ2-5
TGCAGTGCTAGAGCTGCGACTAGCGTCCAAGAGACCCAGTACTTC
CSARAATSVQETQYF
>NA|many|TRBV27|TRBJ2-2
TGTGCCAGCAGTTTTACCACCGGGGAGCTGTTTTTT
CASSFTTGELFF
>NA|NA|TRBV5-1|TRBJ2-5
TGCGCCAGCAGCTTGGTAGCTTACCAAGAGACCCAGTACTTC
CASSLVAYQETQYF